The sequence of this TCR beta chain was determined in a study of blood T cell repertoires in COVID-19. The V end lost 6 bases, the J end lost 4 bases, and 13 bases lay between the germline ends. Germline CDR1 MDHEN, CDR2 SYDVKM. The CDR3 length is 13 residues. Assay used: immunoSEQ multiplex PCR; TCRdb lists only in-frame clones, some missing. The sample consists of fewer than 85,000 clones, more than 75% of them appearing once. The clonotype originates from a middle-aged man with active COVID-19. Sequencing was performed on peripheral blood. The chain links TRBV28 to TRBJ2-7; TRBD2 might be the D (7 bases). The CDR3 sequence is CASRRGGAYEQYF. The CDR3 nucleotides are TGTGCCAGCAGGAGGGGGGGGGCGTACGAGCAGTACTTC.